This TCR beta chain was documented in a study of vaccination and CD4 T cells after COVID-19. Study overall: Two of the convalescents were Hispanic, and the group consisted of six males and four females.

This clonotype was detected only once. TCRdb processed the PCR reads anew with MiXCR; each CDR3 protein has one entry. The sample shows 30,000 or so distinct CDR3 sequences, about 47% of them seen only once. Regarding time point: late sampling 161 to 241 days after vaccination in three convalescent patients. This material consisted of CD4+ T cells from blood, taken about 7 months after SARS-CoV-2 vaccination. This receptor was identified in a human donor who had recovered from COVID-19.

The CDR3 DNA reads as TGTGCCAGCAGCTCCGACAGGGGTGTAAACTATGGCTACACCTTC. Translated, it gives CASSSDRGVNYGYTF. This chain connects TRBV7-9 to TRBJ1-2; 8 nucleotides match TRBD1. After removal of 4 bases from V and 2 bases from J, the junction contained 6 bases not matched to a gene. Germline V gene sequence: CDR1 SEHNR, CDR2 FQNEAQ (reference sequence). CDR3 size: 15 residues.